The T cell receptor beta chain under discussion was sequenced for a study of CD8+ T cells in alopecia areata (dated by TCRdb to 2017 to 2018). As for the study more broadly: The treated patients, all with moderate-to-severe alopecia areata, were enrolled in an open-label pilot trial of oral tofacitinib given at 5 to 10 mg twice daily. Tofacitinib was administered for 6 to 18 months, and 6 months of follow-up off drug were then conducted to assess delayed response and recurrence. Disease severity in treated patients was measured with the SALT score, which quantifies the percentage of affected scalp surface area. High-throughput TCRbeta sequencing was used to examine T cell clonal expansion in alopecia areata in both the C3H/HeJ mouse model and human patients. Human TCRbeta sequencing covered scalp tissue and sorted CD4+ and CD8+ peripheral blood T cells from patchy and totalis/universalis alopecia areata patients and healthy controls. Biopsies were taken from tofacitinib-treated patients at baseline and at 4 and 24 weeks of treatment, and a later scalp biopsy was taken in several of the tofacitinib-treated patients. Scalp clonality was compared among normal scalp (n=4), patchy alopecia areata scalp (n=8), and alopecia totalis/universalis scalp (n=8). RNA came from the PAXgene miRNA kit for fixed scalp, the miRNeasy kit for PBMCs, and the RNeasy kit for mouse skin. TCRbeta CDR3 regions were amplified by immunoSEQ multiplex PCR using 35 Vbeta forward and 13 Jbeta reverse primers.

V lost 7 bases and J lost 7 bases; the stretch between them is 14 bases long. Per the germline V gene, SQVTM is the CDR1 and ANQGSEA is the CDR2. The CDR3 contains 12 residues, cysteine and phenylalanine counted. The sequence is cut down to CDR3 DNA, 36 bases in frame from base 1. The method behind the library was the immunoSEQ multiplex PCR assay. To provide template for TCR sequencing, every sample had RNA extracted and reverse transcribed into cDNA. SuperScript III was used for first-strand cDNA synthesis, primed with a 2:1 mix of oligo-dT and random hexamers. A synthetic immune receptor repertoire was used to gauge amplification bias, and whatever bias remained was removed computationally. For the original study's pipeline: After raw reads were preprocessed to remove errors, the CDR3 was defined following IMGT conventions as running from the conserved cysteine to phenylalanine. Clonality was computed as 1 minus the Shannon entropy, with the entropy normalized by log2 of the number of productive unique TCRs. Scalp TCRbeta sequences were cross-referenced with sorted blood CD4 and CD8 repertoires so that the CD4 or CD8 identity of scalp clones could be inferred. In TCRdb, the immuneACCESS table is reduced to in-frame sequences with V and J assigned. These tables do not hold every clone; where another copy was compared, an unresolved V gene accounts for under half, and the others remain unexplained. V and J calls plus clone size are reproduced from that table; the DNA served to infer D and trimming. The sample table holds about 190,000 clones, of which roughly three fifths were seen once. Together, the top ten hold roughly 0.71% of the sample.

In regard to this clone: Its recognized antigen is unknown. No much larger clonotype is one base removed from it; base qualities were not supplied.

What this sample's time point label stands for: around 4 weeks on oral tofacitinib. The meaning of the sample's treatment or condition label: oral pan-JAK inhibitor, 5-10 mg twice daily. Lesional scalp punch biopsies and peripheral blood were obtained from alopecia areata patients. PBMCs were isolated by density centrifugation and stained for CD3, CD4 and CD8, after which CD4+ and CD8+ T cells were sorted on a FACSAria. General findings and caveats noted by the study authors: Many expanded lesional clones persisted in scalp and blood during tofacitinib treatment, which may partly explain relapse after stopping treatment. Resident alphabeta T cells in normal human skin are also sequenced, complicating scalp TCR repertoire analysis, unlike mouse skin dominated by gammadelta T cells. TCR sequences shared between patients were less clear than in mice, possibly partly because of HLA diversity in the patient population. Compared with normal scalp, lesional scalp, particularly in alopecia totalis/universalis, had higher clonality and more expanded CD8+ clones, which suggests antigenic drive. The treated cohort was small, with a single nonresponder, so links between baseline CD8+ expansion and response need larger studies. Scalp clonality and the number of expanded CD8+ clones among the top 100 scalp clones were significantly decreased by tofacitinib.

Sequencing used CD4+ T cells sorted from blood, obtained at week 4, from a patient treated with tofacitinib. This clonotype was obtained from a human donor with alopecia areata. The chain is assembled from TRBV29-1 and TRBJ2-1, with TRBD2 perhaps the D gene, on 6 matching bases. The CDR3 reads CSAGTGVNEQFF. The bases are TGCAGCGCGGGGACGGGAGTGAATGAGCAGTTCTTC.